The sample holds many counts of the clone carrying this T cell receptor beta chain. The antigen is not known. These data belong to a study of early T cells in non-severe SARS-CoV-2 infection. As for the study in general: Sequencing used unsorted whole-blood bulk RNA, so chains lack pairing. Study-level results: VDJdb matching favored anti-spike CD8 responses, missing private and CD4 specificities.

One entry per CDR3 protein, called by TCRdb with MiXCR from the 5' RACE reads. Here the sample spans around 70,000 distinct CDR3 sequences, roughly an eighth being singletons. Trimming pared 1 base from V and 1 base from J, leaving 14 bases between. Germline V CDR1 and CDR2: SEHNR, FQNEAQ (reference sequence). This CDR3 contains 16 residues. The gene calls are TRBV7-9 and TRBJ2-7, with a tentative D call TRBD1 (5 bases). This clonotype was sampled from an adult who was a healthcare worker with PCR-confirmed SARS-CoV-2 infection or an uninfected control (not recorded which). Sequenced material: whole blood. Written as DNA, the CDR3 is TGTGCCAGCAGCTTAGGGGCGACAGTGCCTTCCTACGAGCAGTACTTC. Its translation: CASSLGATVPSYEQYF.